This is a list of T cell receptor beta chains from one sample in a study of neoadjuvant anti-PD-1 for oral cavity cancer. Clones were sequenced by immunoSEQ multiplex PCR, and TCRdb holds only the in-frame ones, with some missing. The sample lists some 66,000 clones, 83% seen once, with nearly 3.5% in the top ten. This material consisted of PBMCs, taken before nivolumab (anti-PD-1) treatment. The source of these receptors is a person aged 35 to 85 with oral cavity squamous cell carcinoma. Both conserved end residues are part of each CDR3. D genes are given only for firm matches. Some rows have no size entry. The others give once, few or many, or a class for an expanded clone.

clone size	D gene	V gene	J gene	CDR3 protein	CDR3 DNA
few	.	TRBV7-9	TRBJ1-2	CASSLGVAGNFGYTF	TGTGCCAGCAGCTTAGGTGTGGCAGGGAATTTTGGCTACACCTTC
.	.	TRBV30	TRBJ2-3	CAWVDDTQYF	TGTGCCTGGGTCGACGATACGCAGTATTTT
few	.	TRBV19	TRBJ1-4	CASSETNEKLFF	TGTGCCAGTAGTGAAACTAATGAAAAACTGTTTTTT
.	.	TRBV19	TRBJ1-3	CASSIAYTGSSGNTIYF	TGTGCCAGTAGTATAGCCTATACAGGGTCCTCTGGAAACACCATATATTTT
.	TRBD1	TRBV6-5	TRBJ1-5	CASRTGEWQPQHF	TGTGCCAGCAGGACAGGGGAGTGGCAGCCCCAGCATTTT
.	TRBD2	TRBV28	TRBJ2-7	CASSQFRAGGMNEQYF	TGTGCCAGCAGCCAATTCCGAGCGGGAGGAATGAACGAGCAGTACTTC
few	TRBD1	TRBV29-1	TRBJ1-1	CSVDRDRGAYTEAFF	TGCAGCGTTGATAGGGACAGGGGGGCTTACACTGAAGCTTTCTTT
.	.	TRBV27	TRBJ1-2	CASSLSLGVGGYTF	TGTGCCAGCAGTTTATCGCTAGGGGTGGGAGGCTACACCTTC
.	.	TRBV2	TRBJ1-4	CASSEVNWSIFGGATNEKLFF	TGTGCCAGCAGTGAAGTCAACTGGAGTATTTTCGGCGGAGCAACTAATGAAAAACTGTTTTTT
.	.	TRBV28	TRBJ2-1	CASSPPMGGSYNEQFF	TGTGCCAGCAGTCCCCCAATGGGGGGCTCCTACAATGAGCAGTTCTTC
.	.	TRBV5-6	TRBJ2-6	CASARYSGANVLTF	TGTGCCAGCGCCCGGTACTCTGGGGCCAACGTCCTGACTTTC
.	TRBD2	TRBV30	TRBJ2-3	CAWNSGRAGGSDTQYF	TGTGCCTGGAATAGCGGGAGGGCGGGGGGCTCTGATACGCAGTATTTT
once	TRBD2	TRBV4-2	TRBJ2-3	CASSGGGARDTQYF	TGTGCCAGCAGTGGCGGGGGGGCCAGGGATACGCAGTATTTT
.	.	TRBV7-8	TRBJ2-1	CASSLRGVEQFF	TGTGCCAGCAGCTTAAGGGGGGTTGAGCAGTTCTTC
.	.	TRBV2	TRBJ1-2	CASSGGLVGYYGYTF	TGTGCCAGCAGTGGAGGCCTCGTCGGATACTATGGCTACACCTTC
.	TRBD1	TRBV4-1	TRBJ1-6	CASSQRQGNNSPLHF	TGCGCCAGCAGCCAGAGACAGGGCAACAATTCACCCCTCCACTTT
.	.	TRBV11-2	TRBJ2-3	CASSLVRLAETDTQYF	TGTGCCAGCAGCTTAGTAAGGCTAGCTGAAACAGATACGCAGTATTTT
.	.	TRBV15	TRBJ1-5	CATSRVGTGQPQHF	TGTGCCACCAGCAGAGTGGGGACGGGTCAGCCCCAGCATTTT
few	.	TRBV6-5	TRBJ2-3	CASSPRALKDTQYF	TGTGCCAGCAGCCCCCGAGCTTTGAAAGATACGCAGTATTTT
.	.	TRBV9	TRBJ1-1	CASSAIGAEAFF	TGTGCCAGCAGCGCTATCGGGGCTGAAGCTTTCTTT
.	.	TRBV28	TRBJ1-3	CASSLSISGNTIYF	TGTGCCAGCAGTTTATCCATCTCTGGAAACACCATATATTTT
.	.	TRBV10-3	TRBJ1-1	CATHAVAGKNTEAFF	TGTGCCACCCATGCGGTCGCGGGGAAGAACACTGAAGCTTTCTTT
.	.	TRBV5-1	TRBJ1-1	CASSLGTKNTEAFF	TGCGCCAGCAGCTTGGGGACGAAGAACACTGAAGCTTTCTTT
.	.	TRBV4-1	TRBJ2-1	CASSQLGQYNEQFF	TGCGCCAGCAGCCAGCTTGGACAGTACAATGAGCAGTTCTTC
.	TRBD1	TRBV27	TRBJ2-1	CASSPRKTGSVYNEQFF	TGTGCCAGCAGTCCCCGCAAGACAGGGTCGGTCTACAATGAGCAGTTCTTC
.	.	TRBV9	TRBJ2-2	CASQAGTTNTGELFF	TGTGCCAGCCAGGCCGGGACGACGAACACCGGGGAGCTGTTTTTT
few	TRBD2	TRBV7-3	TRBJ2-3	CASSLSGGRADTQYF	TGTGCCAGCAGCTTATCGGGCGGGAGGGCAGATACGCAGTATTTT
.	.	TRBV10-3	TRBJ2-1	CAIRDDRMSSYNEQFF	TGTGCCATCAGGGACGACCGAATGAGCTCCTACAATGAGCAGTTCTTC
.	.	TRBV5-1	TRBJ2-7	CASSLDYPYEQYF	TGCGCCAGCAGCTTGGACTATCCCTACGAGCAGTACTTC
.	.	TRBV4-1	TRBJ1-6	CASSQDSPVLSYNSPLHF	TGCGCCAGCAGCCAAGATTCTCCGGTCCTCTCCTATAATTCACCCCTCCACTTT
.	.	TRBV6-1	TRBJ1-1	CASRATVNTEAFF	TGTGCCAGCAGAGCGACGGTGAACACTGAAGCTTTCTTT
.	TRBD2	TRBV27	TRBJ2-2	CASKERGVGTGELFF	TGTGCCAGCAAGGAGCGGGGGGTTGGCACCGGGGAGCTGTTTTTT
once	TRBD2	TRBV7-3	TRBJ2-1	CASSQAWASGGAIEQFF	TGTGCCAGCAGCCAAGCGTGGGCTAGCGGGGGGGCGATTGAGCAGTTCTTC
once	TRBD1	TRBV5-4	TRBJ2-3	CASSSSGGRADTQYF	TGTGCCAGCAGCTCCTCAGGGGGCAGGGCAGATACGCAGTATTTT
.	.	TRBV5-1	TRBJ1-6	CASSRNNSPLHF	TGCGCCAGCAGCCGGAATAATTCACCCCTCCACTTT
once	.	TRBV30	TRBJ1-1	CAWSSDSLMALANAFF	TGTGCCTGGAGCTCCGACAGTTTAATGGCGTTGGCGAACGCTTTCTTT
once	TRBD2	TRBV9	TRBJ2-1	CASSPTSGLADFDNEQFF	TGTGCCAGCAGCCCAACCTCGGGACTAGCGGATTTCGACAATGAGCAGTTCTTC
once	.	TRBV5-6	TRBJ2-5	CASSFFFRTEETQYF	TGTGCCAGCAGCTTTTTTTTTCGTACGGAAGAGACCCAGTACTTC
.	TRBD1	TRBV5-1	TRBJ2-5	CASSSPRTGYMGHNSGTQYF	TGCGCCAGCAGCTCCCCTAGGACAGGCTACATGGGCCACAACTCCGGGACCCAGTACTTC
.	.	TRBV18	TRBJ1-3	CASSPQANTLSGNTIYF	TGTGCCAGCTCACCCCAGGCCAATACTCTCTCTGGAAACACCATATATTTT
.	.	TRBV5-1	TRBJ1-3	CASSLGTASGNTIYF	TGCGCCAGCAGCTTGGGGACAGCCTCTGGAAACACCATATATTTT
.	TRBD1	TRBV2	TRBJ1-2	CAREAQQGAGGYTF	TGTGCCAGAGAAGCACAACAGGGGGCGGGAGGCTACACCTTC
.	.	TRBV4-1	TRBJ2-7	CASSQDTDYEQYF	TGCGCCAGCAGCCAAGATACGGACTACGAGCAGTACTTC